What follows is one T cell receptor (beta chain) and its context. This sample was included in a study of T-cell reconstitution after alpha-beta-depleted transplantation in children. In germline, CDR1 is SGHVS, CDR2 FQNEAQ. Trimming took off 4 bases at V and 0 bases at J, with 25 bases between the two ends. The CDR3 consists of 20 residues. Unique molecular identifiers were used to barcode this TCRbeta library. Using its own MiXCR run on the PCR reads, TCRdb lists one record per CDR3 protein. The sample holds 600,000 to 700,000 distinct CDR3 sequences, 15% to 20% seen once. The sequence was obtained from a human donor who donated a stem cell graft to a child with acute myeloid leukemia. This rearrangement joins TRBV7-8 to TRBJ1-3; D not certain. The source was PBMCs from the stem cell graft donor, collected from the stem cell graft. The chain's CDR3 is CASSSKPRGSAHSSGNTIYF. The CDR3 DNA reads TGTGCCAGCAGCTCGAAACCCCGTGGGAGCGCCCACAGCTCTGGAAACACCATATATTTT.